What follows describes a single TCR beta chain. No antigen is known for it. V shed 1 base and J 0 bases; nucleotides not matched to a gene: 4. Germline V CDR1 and CDR2: SGHRS, YFSETQ. The CDR3 consists of 16 residues. The PCR made use of 60 Vbeta and 13 Jbeta primers. The protocol was immunoSEQ multiplex PCR, while the TCRdb copy is restricted to in-frame clones and leaves out a portion. The table shows hundreds of thousands of clones, with around 73% occurring only once. These data come from a study of cytomegalovirus exposure and HLA in healthy donors. Whole-study results and caveats: Most of the TCR beta V segments (in an earlier analysis) were productive either about 90% or about 30% of the time.

J is TRBJ2-7 and V is TRBV5-1; 10 bases map to TRBD2. The sample consisted of PBMCs. The receptor comes from a male donor in good health and CMV-seronegative. CDR3 nucleotides: TGCGCCAGCAGCTTGCGACTAGCGGGCGTCTCCTACGAGCAGTACTTC. It encodes CASSLRLAGVSYEQYF.